This T cell receptor (beta chain) comes out of a study of regulatory dendritic cells for organ transplantation. About the study: Regulatory dendritic cells came from monocytes given vitamin D3 and IL-10.

Profiling relied on immunoSEQ multiplex PCR, and the TCRdb table lists in-frame clones only, not all of them. Of about 21,000 clones listed, roughly 87% are singletons. As concerns this clone: Its antigen is still unknown.

Study results and caveats: Mature dendritic cells appeared to drive more memory CD8+ clonal expansion than regulatory ones. Memory T cells were less diverse than naive, with memory CD8+ most oligoclonal.

Sorted T cells were CFSE-labeled and cultured 5 days with allogeneic regulatory or mature dendritic cells at 1:10. FACS sorted CD4+ or CD8+ T cells into CD45RA+ naive and CD45RO+ memory. V dropped 6 bases and J dropped 1; count of bases not matched to a gene: 5. There are 15 residues in the CDR3. Germline assignment: CDR1 MNHEY and CDR2 SMNVEV (reference sequence). The receptor was isolated from a human donor in good health. Sequencing was carried out using naive CD4+ T cells from blood cultured with dendritic cells. Sample subset: CD45RA+ naive T cells. V and J are TRBV27 and TRBJ2-1, with 8 positions matching TRBD2. CDR3 sequence: CASRVGGASYNEQFF. CDR3 nucleotides: TGTGCCAGCAGGGTCGGGGGGGCATCCTACAATGAGCAGTTCTTC.